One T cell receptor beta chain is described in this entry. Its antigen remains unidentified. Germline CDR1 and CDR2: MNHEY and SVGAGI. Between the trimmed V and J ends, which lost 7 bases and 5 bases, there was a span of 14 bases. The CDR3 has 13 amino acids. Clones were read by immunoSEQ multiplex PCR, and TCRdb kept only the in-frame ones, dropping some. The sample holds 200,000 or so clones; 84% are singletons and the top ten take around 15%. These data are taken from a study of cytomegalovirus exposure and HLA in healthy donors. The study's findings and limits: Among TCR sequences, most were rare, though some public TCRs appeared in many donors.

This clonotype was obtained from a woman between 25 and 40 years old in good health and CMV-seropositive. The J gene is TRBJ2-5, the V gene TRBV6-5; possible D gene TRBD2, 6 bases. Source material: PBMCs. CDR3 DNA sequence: TGTGCCAGCACTGATGCGGGACGGGAGACCCAGTACTTC. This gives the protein CASTDAGRETQYF.